This passage covers 8 T cell receptor beta chains from one sample sequenced in a study of T cell responses to AZD1222 COVID-19 vaccine. Assay used: immunoSEQ multiplex PCR; TCRdb lists only in-frame clones, some missing. The sample lists about 150,000 clones, roughly 93% occurring once. The specimen comprised peripheral blood, sampled 28 days after the second AZD1222 dose. These receptors came from an adult who received the AZD1222 COVID-19 vaccine.

This clone showed up just a few times. The chain recombines TRBV30 with TRBJ1-6; no clear D. The CDR3 sequence is 15 residues long. V was pared by 3 bases and J by 11 bases, with 20 bases between. Looked up from germline, CDR1 is GTSNPN and CDR2 is SVGIG (reference sequence). The CDR3 DNA reads as TGTGCCTGGAGGCCCATCACGTCCGCCGCGCCACCCCTCCACTTT. Protein: CAWRPITSAAPPLHF. Variable domain in full (rest from reference TRBV30 and TRBJ1-6): SQTIHQWPATLVQPVGSPLSLECTVEGTSNPNLYWYRQAAGRGLQLLFYSVGIGQISSEVPQNLSASRPQDRQFILSSKKLLLSDSGFYLCAWRPITSAAPPLHFGNGTRLTVT.

The gene calls are TRBV18 and TRBJ2-7; unclear D gene. CDR1 is KGHSH, CDR2 LQKENI, per germline. The CDR3 runs 15 residues. The V end lost 3 bases, the J end lost 0 bases, and 12 bases lay between the germline ends. Written as DNA, the CDR3 is TGTGCCAGCTCACCCACATACCTAAGCTCCTACGAGCAGTACTTC. It encodes CASSPTYLSSYEQYF.

This sequence joins TRBV5-1 and TRBJ1-2; 8 nucleotides line up with TRBD1. The CDR3 loop spans 14 amino acids. CDR1 SGHRS and CDR2 YFSETQ come from the germline V gene. The ends lost 3 bases at V and 6 bases at J; junction bases unmatched: 7. For the CDR3, the DNA is TGCGCCAGCAGCTCGACAGGGGTGCCGGATGGCTACACCTTC. Protein product: CASSSTGVPDGYTF.

The chain is built from TRBV7-9 and TRBJ1-1, with TRBD1 matching over 7 bases. This CDR3 is built from 14 residues. The V segment lost 5 bases and the J segment 1 base; nucleotides outside the gene matches: 4. CDR1 and CDR2 (germline): SEHNR, FQNEAQ (reference sequence). CDR3 loop: CASSITGANTEAFF. The CDR3 nucleotides are TGTGCCAGCAGCATAACAGGGGCGAACACTGAAGCTTTCTTT. Full variable domain (outside the CDR3, taken from reference TRBV7-9 and TRBJ1-1): DTGVSQNPRHKITKRGQNVTFRCDPISEHNRLYWYRQTLGQGPEFLTYFQNEAQLEKSRLLSDRFSAERPKGSFSTLEIQRTEQGDSAMYLCASSITGANTEAFFGQGTRLTVV.

The CDR3 region is CASSPPSAGTNEKLFF. The DNA of the CDR3 is TGTGCCAGCAGTCCCCCTTCAGCAGGGACAAATGAAAAACTGTTTTTT. The chain is built from TRBV2 and TRBJ1-4; D is possibly TRBD1 (6 bases). The CDR3 covers 16 residues. The V gene lost 5 bases and the J gene lost 5 bases, with 18 bases spanning the gap. The V gene's germline CDR1 is SNHLY and CDR2 FYNNEI.

The J gene is TRBJ1-2, the V gene TRBV7-9; possible D gene TRBD1, 5 bases. The germline V gene encodes CDR1 SEHNR and CDR2 FQNEAQ (reference sequence). This CDR3 is built from 15 residues. The V end lost 4 bases, the J end lost 4 bases, and 16 bases lay between the germline ends. CDR3 residues: CASSSGGGAIYGYTF. The CDR3 DNA follows: TGTGCCAGCAGCTCCGGCGGCGGGGCGATCTATGGCTACACCTTC.

This sequence joins TRBV6-5 and TRBJ1-3; TRBD1 agrees at 7 bases. This CDR3 contains 15 residues. Per the germline V gene, CDR1 is MNHEY and CDR2 is SVGAGI. The junction had 8 bases not matched to a gene; V was cut back by 8 bases and J by 1 base. CDR3 bases: TGTGCCAGCGGGGGGGGCAGGGGGTCTGGAAACACCATATATTTT. Translated, it gives CASGGGRGSGNTIYF.

V usage is TRBV19 and J usage is TRBJ1-5; no clear D. V was cut by 5 bases and J by 0 bases, with 11 bases left in between. The CDR3 consists of 15 residues. Per the germline V gene, CDR1 is LNHDA and CDR2 is SQIVND (reference sequence). CDR3 DNA: TGTGCCAGTAGTGTGACGTATCATAGCAATCAGCCCCAGCATTTT. It codes for CASSVTYHSNQPQHF.